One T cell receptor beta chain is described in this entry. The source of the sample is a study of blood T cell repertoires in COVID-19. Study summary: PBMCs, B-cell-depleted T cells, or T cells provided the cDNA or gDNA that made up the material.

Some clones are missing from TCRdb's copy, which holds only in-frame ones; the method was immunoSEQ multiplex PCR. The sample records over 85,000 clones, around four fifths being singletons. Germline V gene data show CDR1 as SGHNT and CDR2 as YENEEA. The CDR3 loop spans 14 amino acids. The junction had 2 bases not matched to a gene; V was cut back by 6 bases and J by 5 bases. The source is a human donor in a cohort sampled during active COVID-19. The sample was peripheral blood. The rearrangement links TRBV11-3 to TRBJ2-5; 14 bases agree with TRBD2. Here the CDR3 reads CASRRTSGGETQYF. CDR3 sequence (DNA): TGTGCCAGCAGGCGGACTAGCGGGGGGGAGACCCAGTACTTC. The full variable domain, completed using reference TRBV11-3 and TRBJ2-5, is EAGVVQSPRYKIIEKKQPVAFWCNPISGHNTLYWYLQNLGQGPELLIRYENEEAVDDSQLPKDRFSAERLKGVDSTLKIQPAELGDSAVYLCASRRTSGGETQYFGPGTRLLVL.